This T cell receptor beta chain emerged from a study of blood T cell repertoires in COVID-19. Study context: Spain, Italy and the United States supplied samples that represented acute and convalescent COVID-19. T cells, B-cell-depleted T cells, or PBMCs provided the cDNA or gDNA that served as material.

In the original analysis: Estimates of nucleated cell counts were drawn from the amplification of reference gene primers. The table came from immunoSEQ multiplex PCR; TCRdb's copy has only in-frame clones and leaves some out. V, J and clone size reflect that table, while D and trimming were determined from the DNA. The sample has 80,000 to 100,000 clones; 65% to 85% are singletons. There are 15 residues in the CDR3. V gave up 7 bases and J gave up 9 bases; unmatched junction bases: 12. CDR1 and CDR2 (germline): KGHDR, SFDVKD. The chain recombines TRBV24-1 with TRBJ2-1, with 9 positions matching TRBD1. This receptor was obtained from a man aged 55-75 years with acute or convalescent COVID-19. What was sequenced was peripheral blood. CDR3 bases: TGTGCCACCAGAGGGACAGGGTCCGGTTCGGGTGAGCAGTTCTTC. Translating gives CATRGTGSGSGEQFF.